Below, 29 T cell receptor beta chains from the same sample are listed, as sequenced in a study of vaccination effects on CD4 cells after COVID-19. No antigens are known for them. Scientists isolated CD4+ T cells after a roughly 10-day culture period ended. This table comes from immunoSEQ multiplex PCR, and its TCRdb copy is limited to in-frame clones, with some not included. The table shows about 76,000 clones, with roughly three quarters occurring only once. Sequenced here: CD4+ T cells from PBMCs cultured without peptide, sampled before COVID-19 vaccination. These receptors came from a human donor who received a COVID-19 vaccine.

The chain employs TRBV3-1 (or the pseudogene TRBV3-2) and TRBJ1-2; 7 positions agree with TRBD1. The CDR3 spans 13 residues. From germline, CDR1 is LGHDT and CDR2 YNNKEL (reference sequence). V lost 3 bases and J lost 4; bases outside the gene matches: 2. DNA of the CDR3: TGTGCCAGCAGCCAGCCAGGGGGCTATGGCTACACCTTC. Protein product: CASSQPGGYGYTF.

The CDR3 spells CASSYSRPTNQPQHF. The CDR3 DNA reads as TGTGCCAGCAGTTACTCTAGACCTACCAATCAGCCCCAGCATTTT. This chain uses TRBV6-2 or TRBV6-3 with TRBJ1-5; D gene unclear. CDR1 and CDR2 from the germline V gene are MNHEY and SVGEGT. Trimming left V 0 bases short and J 3 bases short, with 9 bases between. The CDR3 covers 15 residues.

Notes on this clone: The sample holds other DNA sequences that translate to the same CDR3. The gene calls are TRBV7-2 and TRBJ2-3; no clear D. The CDR3 consists of 13 residues. Germline CDR1 SGHTA, CDR2 FQGNSA. Trimming removed 3 bases from V and 2 bases from J, with 6 bases in between. This CDR3 reads CASSLSYTDTQYF. In DNA form, the CDR3 reads TGTGCCAGCAGCTTGAGTTACACAGATACGCAGTATTTT.

The CDR3 sequence: CAWNRGGAETQYF. DNA for the CDR3: TGTGCCTGGAACCGGGGGGGCGCGGAGACCCAGTACTTC. The rearrangement links TRBV30 to TRBJ2-5; TRBD2 matches 8 bases. In germline, CDR1 is GTSNPN, CDR2 SVGIG (reference sequence). V lost 4 bases and J lost 5; bases outside the gene matches: 6. This CDR3 contains 13 residues.

The J gene is TRBJ2-2, the V gene TRBV24-1; D ambiguous. CDR3 length: 16 amino acids. The V and J ends lost 3 bases and 7 bases respectively, with 17 bases between them. Germline values: CDR1 KGHDR, CDR2 SFDVKD. The CDR3 here is CATSDEEYVVNGELFF. In nucleotides, the CDR3 is TGTGCCACCAGTGATGAGGAGTACGTGGTGAACGGGGAGCTGTTTTTT.

This rearrangement joins TRBV2 to TRBJ1-4; 7 bases agree with TRBD1. V dropped 0 bases and J dropped 8; count of bases not matched to a gene: 12. CDR3 length equals 17 residues. Per germline, CDR1 SNHLY and CDR2 FYNNEI. Written as DNA, the CDR3 is TGTGCCAGCAGTGAAGCGCAATTTGCAGCCAGGGGGGAAAAACTGTTTTTT. Translated, it gives CASSEAQFAARGEKLFF.

The rearrangement joins TRBV19 to TRBJ1-2; a weak D match, TRBD1 (6 bases). The V and J ends lost 8 bases and 4 bases respectively, with 14 bases between them. From germline, CDR1 is LNHDA and CDR2 SQIVND (reference sequence). This CDR3 has 13 residues. The CDR3 here is CASGDRSLYGYTF. CDR3 bases: TGTGCCAGTGGTGACAGGTCCCTCTATGGCTACACCTTC.

The gene calls are TRBV6-2 or TRBV6-3 and TRBJ2-7, with D possibly matching TRBD1 (6 bases). CDR3 size: 19 residues. Trimming removed 2 bases from V and 6 bases from J, with 29 bases in between. From germline, CDR1 is MNHEY and CDR2 SVGEGT. The CDR3 spells CASSYLQGFHNMRSGEQYV. The CDR3 nucleotides are TGTGCCAGCAGTTACCTACAGGGTTTCCACAATATGAGATCAGGCGAGCAGTACGTC.

This chain links TRBV6-5 with TRBJ1-1; no clear D gene. The ends were cut back, 4 bases at V and 6 bases at J, with 9 bases in the middle. Germline values: CDR1 MNHEY, CDR2 SVGAGI. The CDR3 totals 12 residues. The CDR3 loop reads CASSWMGSEAFF. The CDR3, as DNA: TGTGCCAGCAGTTGGATGGGGTCTGAAGCTTTCTTT.

The gene calls are TRBV29-1 and TRBJ1-1; D is unclear. V lost 6 bases to trimming and J lost 3 bases, with 8 bases between them. The CDR3 contains 11 residues. From germline, CDR1 is SQVTM and CDR2 ANQGSEA. In DNA, the CDR3 is TGCAGCGTAAAGTTGGACACTGAAGCTTTCTTT. Its translation: CSVKLDTEAFF.

The chain uses TRBV7-3 and TRBJ2-3; TRBD2 agrees at 9 bases. J gave up 1 base and V 2 bases, and 7 bases lay outside the gene matches. Germline assignment: CDR1 SGHTA and CDR2 FQGTGA. The CDR3 spans 17 residues. As DNA, the CDR3 is TGTGCCAGCAGCTTAGGCGCGGGGGGGCTGGGCACAGATACGCAGTATTTT. Translating gives CASSLGAGGLGTDTQYF.

The chain couples TRBV3-1 (or the pseudogene TRBV3-2) to TRBJ1-5, with 7 positions matching TRBD1. This CDR3 is built from 17 residues. Germline V gives CDR1 LGHDT, CDR2 YNNKEL (reference sequence). V gave up 3 bases and J gave up 5 bases; unmatched junction bases: 13. The chain's CDR3 is CASSQGPTGSNHQPQHF. Written as DNA, the CDR3 is TGTGCCAGCAGCCAGGGTCCGACAGGGAGTAATCATCAGCCCCAGCATTTT.

This sequence joins TRBV7-2 and TRBJ1-1; 8 positions match TRBD1. Germline V CDR1 and CDR2: SGHTA, FQGNSA. This CDR3 region has 15 residues. J lost 1 base, V lost 5 bases, and 6 bases had no gene match. CDR3 loop: CASSPGDRRNTEAFF. In DNA form, the CDR3 reads TGTGCCAGCAGCCCGGGGGACAGGAGGAACACTGAAGCTTTCTTT.

This rearrangement joins TRBV6-5 to TRBJ2-7; 11 nucleotides align to TRBD1. V gave up 6 bases and J gave up 0 bases; unmatched junction bases: 1. The CDR3 totals 14 residues. CDR1 MNHEY and CDR2 SVGAGI come from the germline V gene. This CDR3 is CASRGQGGSYEQYV. DNA for the CDR3: TGTGCCAGCAGGGGACAGGGGGGCTCCTACGAGCAGTACGTC.

The rearrangement links TRBV19 to TRBJ1-6; D call uncertain. The CDR3 is made up of 17 amino acids. Germline V gene lookup returns CDR1 LNHDA and CDR2 SQIVND (reference sequence). Trimming took 1 base from V and 5 from J, leaving 15 bases between them. This CDR3 reads CASSIVGGWENNSPLHF. CDR3 nucleotides: TGTGCCAGTAGTATAGTTGGTGGATGGGAAAATAATTCACCCCTCCACTTT.

The rearrangement uses TRBV7-2 and TRBJ1-6; perhaps TRBD1 as D (5 bases). The V gene lost 1 base and the J gene lost 2 bases, with 12 bases spanning the gap. Germline assignment: CDR1 SGHTA and CDR2 FQGNSA. The CDR3 totals 17 residues. In DNA form, the CDR3 reads TGTGCCAGCAGCTTAGAAAGGGGCATCCCCTATAATTCACCCCTCCACTTT. It encodes CASSLERGIPYNSPLHF.

J is TRBJ1-1 and V is TRBV28; maybe TRBD1 (5 bases). V gave up 7 bases and J gave up 11 bases, with 26 bases separating them. The V gene's germline CDR1 is MDHEN and CDR2 SYDVKM. CDR3 length: 15 amino acids. CDR3 coding DNA: TGTGCCAGCAAATCTTTCGAGGGGCAGGGTTCAGTCGCTTTCTTT. This translates into CASKSFEGQGSVAFF.

To note about this clone: The junction and the germline gene differ at one end; a read error may be behind it. In nucleotides, the CDR3 is TGTGCCAGCTCACCACCCTCCGGAACCCAAGCGACCCAGTACTTC. Translating it yields CASSPPSGTQATQYF. The chain uses TRBV18 and TRBJ2-5; D call uncertain. The CDR3 consists of 15 residues. The germline CDR1 and CDR2 sequences are KGHSH and LQKENI.

The chain couples TRBV11-2 to TRBJ1-1, with 7 bases that match TRBD1. V was clipped by 1 base and J by 1 base; unmatched bases: 3. Germline lookup yields CDR1 SGHAT and CDR2 FQNNGV. This CDR3 has 15 amino acids. The CDR3 DNA is TGTGCCAGCAGCTTAGCGTGGGACAGGAACACTGAAGCTTTCTTT. Protein product: CASSLAWDRNTEAFF.

V and J are TRBV10-3 and TRBJ2-1; possibly TRBD1 or TRBD2 for D (5 bases each). The CDR3 loop spans 17 amino acids. CDR1 and CDR2 (germline): ENHRY, SYGVKD. The V and J ends lost 2 bases and 0 bases respectively, with 14 bases between them. CDR3 residues: CAISEGLGESSYNEQFF. The CDR3 coding sequence is TGTGCCATCAGTGAGGGTTTGGGGGAGAGCTCCTACAATGAGCAGTTCTTC.

The CDR3 sequence: CASTTNPVPNYGYTF. In DNA, the CDR3 is TGTGCCAGCACCACCAACCCCGTTCCGAACTATGGCTACACCTTC. The chain carries TRBV6-5 and TRBJ1-2; D gene ambiguous. Per the germline V gene, CDR1 is MNHEY and CDR2 is SVGAGI. The V end was cut by 7 bases, the J end by 2 bases, with 17 bases between. This CDR3 has 15 amino acids.

This clone has just a few counts. The J gene is TRBJ2-6, the V gene TRBV19, with D perhaps TRBD1 (5 bases). The V gene's germline CDR1 is LNHDA and CDR2 SQIVND (reference sequence). Trimming removed 4 bases from V and 0 bases from J, with 7 bases in between. The CDR3 runs 15 residues. CDR3 in amino acids: CASSRQSSGANVLTF. For the CDR3, the DNA is TGTGCCAGTAGTAGACAGAGCTCTGGGGCCAACGTCCTGACTTTC.

V is TRBV4-3 and J is TRBJ2-3; 9 bases match TRBD2. CDR3 length: 16 amino acids. Germline CDR1 and CDR2: LGHNA and YSLEER. Trimming cost V 0 bases and J 5 bases; bases outside gene matches: 6. CDR3 nucleotides: TGCGCCAGCAGCCAAGATCGGCGGGGGGGCCGAGATACGCAGTATTTT. Translation gives CASSQDRRGGRDTQYF.

This clone was seen a handful of times. The chain combines TRBV7-3 with TRBJ2-2, with D unresolved. Germline V gene lookup returns CDR1 SGHTA and CDR2 FQGTGA. Trimming stripped 5 bases from V and 2 bases from J, with 12 bases between. This CDR3 is built from 15 residues. As DNA, the CDR3 is TGTGCCAGCAGCCCTTCAGTCTTTAACACCGGGGAGCTGTTTTTT. Translation gives CASSPSVFNTGELFF.

The rearrangement joins TRBV9 to TRBJ1-1, with D possibly TRBD1 on 6 matching bases. CDR3 size: 15 residues. V lost 2 bases to trimming and J lost 1 base, with 12 bases between them. The germline gives CDR1 SGDLS, CDR2 YYNGEE. CDR3 DNA: TGTGCCAGCAGCGTCGAAGGGACAAAGAACACTGAAGCTTTCTTT. It encodes CASSVEGTKNTEAFF.

V and J are TRBV4-1 and TRBJ2-3, with D unresolved. The CDR3 is 14 amino acids. Trimming cost V 5 bases and J 5 bases, with 14 bases left between them. The germline V gene has CDR1 MGHRA and CDR2 YSYEKL. CDR3 DNA sequence: TGCGCCAGCAGCTACCCAGCTACCCAAGATACGCAGTATTTT. Translation gives CASSYPATQDTQYF.

The chain uses TRBV23-1 and TRBJ2-3; the D gene is possibly TRBD2 (7 bases). TRBV23-1 is labeled an ORF, and its function is uncertain. V was trimmed by 3 bases and J by 4 bases, leaving 26 bases between them. CDR3 size: 19 residues. The CDR3: CASSQDTGFQGGGADTQYF. The DNA for the CDR3 is TGCGCCAGCAGTCAGGATACTGGGTTCCAGGGAGGGGGTGCAGATACGCAGTATTTT.

This clone was counted a few times. The J gene is TRBJ1-1, the V gene TRBV18; 7 positions match TRBD1. Germline V lookup: CDR1 KGHSH, CDR2 LQKENI. The V gene end was trimmed by 4 bases and the J gene end by 1 base; junction bases not matched to a gene: 6. The CDR3 contains 15 residues. CDR3 protein: CASSQGQAPNTEAFF. In nucleotides, the CDR3 is TGTGCCAGCTCACAAGGACAGGCGCCGAACACTGAAGCTTTCTTT.

V usage is TRBV11-3 and J usage is TRBJ2-1, with D possibly TRBD1 on 6 matching bases. This CDR3 has 18 residues. V shed 5 bases and J shed 4 bases, with 24 bases lying between them. From germline, CDR1 is SGHNT and CDR2 YENEEA. The CDR3, as DNA: TGTGCCAGCAGCGGGGACATCTCACCTAGGACACATTACAATGAGCAGTTCTTC. The encoded protein is CASSGDISPRTHYNEQFF.